Listed below are T cell receptor beta chains from one sample, sequenced in a study of T cells expressing NK-cell markers. TCRdb reprocessed the 5' RACE reads and reports one entry per CDR3 protein, with no DNA. The sample data list about 460,000 distinct CDR3 sequences. The sample consisted of blood T cells: a sorted CD56 or NKG2C T cell subset, CD4+ or CD8+ T cells, or bulk PBMC T cells (not recorded which). The receptors come from a woman in her 50s in good health. The CDR3 runs from the conserved cysteine through the conserved F or W.

TRBV18,TRBJ2-5,CASSPVVSVQETQYF
TRBV24-1,TRBJ2-2,CATSDWAENTGELFF
TRBV7-2,TRBJ1-3,CASSFGTGSHGNTIYF
TRBV2,TRBJ2-1,CASSGRGSDRIYNEQFF
TRBV6-5,TRBJ1-1,CASSYSKGQGNYGNTEAFF
TRBV5-1,TRBJ1-4,CASSFRTGISGGEKLFF
TRBV6-2/TRBV6-3,TRBJ2-7,CASTNGLEQYF
TRBV5-1,TRBJ2-5,CASSGTSGTETQYF
TRBV5-1,TRBJ2-7,CASSLVRTDYEQYF
TRBV27,TRBJ2-3,CASSFTGRLDSQYF
TRBV7-9,TRBJ2-1,CASSPFSGRANEQFF
TRBV19,TRBJ2-3,CASSKIIRTSGTDTQYF